This is a list of T cell receptor beta chains from one sample in a study of beta chain features in type 1 diabetes. Method: immunoSEQ multiplex PCR; TCRdb's copy keeps in-frame clones and lacks some. The repertoire holds over 150,000 clones, with roughly 8% as singletons. The material sequenced was central memory CD4+ T cells from blood. These receptors came from a young woman with type 1 diabetes. The CDR3 runs from the conserved cysteine through the conserved F or W. Fields, in order: CDR3 DNA, CDR3 protein, CDR3 length, V gene, J gene, clone size, D gene. A D gene is named only where the DNA matches it firmly. Clone size is stated in some rows and not others, as once, few, many or a class when expanded.

cdr3_nt: TGCAGCGCATCACGGGAGAGGGAAAAACTGTTTTTT
cdr3_aa: CSASREREKLFF
cdr3_length: 12
v_call: TRBV29-1
j_call: TRBJ1-4
clone_size: few
d_call: -

cdr3_nt: TGTGCCAGCAGCCTATCGGTCGCGGGGGGCATACCCTACGAGCAGTACTTC
cdr3_aa: CASSLSVAGGIPYEQYF
cdr3_length: 17
v_call: TRBV7-8
j_call: TRBJ2-7
clone_size: few
d_call: TRBD2

cdr3_nt: TGTGCCAGCAGCGTTGGACAGGGCTACACCTTC
cdr3_aa: CASSVGQGYTF
cdr3_length: 11
v_call: TRBV5-6
j_call: TRBJ1-2
clone_size: few
d_call: -

cdr3_nt: TGTGCCAGCAGTTTCCTCCAGGGGGAGCTGTTTTTT
cdr3_aa: CASSFLQGELFF
cdr3_length: 12
v_call: TRBV28
j_call: TRBJ2-2
clone_size: -
d_call: -

cdr3_nt: TGTGCCAGCTCACCGAGAACGTTGGACAGTTCACCTGGAAACACCATATATTTT
cdr3_aa: CASSPRTLDSSPGNTIYF
cdr3_length: 18
v_call: TRBV18
j_call: TRBJ1-3
clone_size: -
d_call: -

cdr3_nt: TGTGCCAGCGAAGCACCGGGGGGCAATGAGCAGTTCTTC
cdr3_aa: CASEAPGGNEQFF
cdr3_length: 13
v_call: TRBV6-6
j_call: TRBJ2-1
clone_size: few
d_call: TRBD2

cdr3_nt: TGTGCCAGCAGCCTACAGGGCGAGCAGTACTTC
cdr3_aa: CASSLQGEQYF
cdr3_length: 11
v_call: TRBV5-6
j_call: TRBJ2-7
clone_size: few
d_call: -

cdr3_nt: TGTGCCAGCACCCCTGGGGCAGATCCTTCCTACGAGCAGTACTTC
cdr3_aa: CASTPGADPSYEQYF
cdr3_length: 15
v_call: TRBV5-8
j_call: TRBJ2-7
clone_size: -
d_call: -

cdr3_nt: TGTGCCAGCAGCTTAGGACAGGGTGGCTACGAGCAGTACTTC
cdr3_aa: CASSLGQGGYEQYF
cdr3_length: 14
v_call: TRBV7-2
j_call: TRBJ2-7
clone_size: few
d_call: TRBD1

cdr3_nt: TGTGCCAGCTCATTGGGGGAGGAGGCTGAAGCTTTCTTT
cdr3_aa: CASSLGEEAEAFF
cdr3_length: 13
v_call: TRBV18
j_call: TRBJ1-1
clone_size: few
d_call: -

cdr3_nt: TGTGCCAGCAGCTTAGTTGGCTCCCTCCACTTT
cdr3_aa: CASSLVGSLHF
cdr3_length: 11
v_call: TRBV11-2
j_call: TRBJ1-6
clone_size: -
d_call: -

cdr3_nt: TGTGCCAGCACCGGCGGGAGGGCGGACACTGAAGCTTTCTTT
cdr3_aa: CASTGGRADTEAFF
cdr3_length: 14
v_call: TRBV2
j_call: TRBJ1-1
clone_size: -
d_call: -

cdr3_nt: TGTGCCAGCAACTTTGGGCTGGAAGAGACCCAGTACTTC
cdr3_aa: CASNFGLEETQYF
cdr3_length: 13
v_call: TRBV7-2
j_call: TRBJ2-5
clone_size: few
d_call: -

cdr3_nt: TGCAGCGTTGAGGAGACAGGGTCTGGCTACACCTTC
cdr3_aa: CSVEETGSGYTF
cdr3_length: 12
v_call: TRBV29-1
j_call: TRBJ1-2
clone_size: medium-sized
d_call: TRBD1

cdr3_nt: TGTGCCAGCTCACCATATGAAGCAGGGGGCAATGAAAAACTGTTTTTT
cdr3_aa: CASSPYEAGGNEKLFF
cdr3_length: 16
v_call: TRBV18
j_call: TRBJ1-4
clone_size: -
d_call: TRBD1

cdr3_nt: TGTGCCAGCTCACGCCAACAGGGGGCCGGAACAGATACGCAGTATTTT
cdr3_aa: CASSRQQGAGTDTQYF
cdr3_length: 16
v_call: TRBV18
j_call: TRBJ2-3
clone_size: few
d_call: TRBD1

cdr3_nt: TGTGCCAGCAGCTTAGGACAGTTTAACAGCGAGCAGTACTTC
cdr3_aa: CASSLGQFNSEQYF
cdr3_length: 14
v_call: TRBV7-9
j_call: TRBJ2-7
clone_size: few
d_call: -

cdr3_nt: TGTGCCAGCGGTACTAGCGGGAGTATCGAGACCCAGTACTTC
cdr3_aa: CASGTSGSIETQYF
cdr3_length: 14
v_call: TRBV28
j_call: TRBJ2-5
clone_size: -
d_call: TRBD2

cdr3_nt: TGTGCCAGCTCACCCGGACTAGGAGGCATAGAGACCCAGTACTTC
cdr3_aa: CASSPGLGGIETQYF
cdr3_length: 15
v_call: TRBV18
j_call: TRBJ2-5
clone_size: -
d_call: TRBD2

cdr3_nt: TGTGCCAGCAGCTCCATGACAGGGGGCTACGAGCAGTACTTC
cdr3_aa: CASSSMTGGYEQYF
cdr3_length: 14
v_call: TRBV7-2
j_call: TRBJ2-7
clone_size: few
d_call: TRBD1

cdr3_nt: TGTGCCAGCAGCCACCCCCGAAGGCGGGAGCAGTTCTTC
cdr3_aa: CASSHPRRREQFF
cdr3_length: 13
v_call: TRBV7-2
j_call: TRBJ2-1
clone_size: -
d_call: -

cdr3_nt: TGTGCCAGCAGTGGACAGGGGAATGTTGGTCAGCCCCAGCATTTT
cdr3_aa: CASSGQGNVGQPQHF
cdr3_length: 15
v_call: TRBV9
j_call: TRBJ1-5
clone_size: -
d_call: TRBD1

cdr3_nt: TGTGCCAGCAGCGTAGCGGCGGGAGTGACCGGGGAGCTGTTTTTT
cdr3_aa: CASSVAAGVTGELFF
cdr3_length: 15
v_call: TRBV9
j_call: TRBJ2-2
clone_size: few
d_call: TRBD2

cdr3_nt: TGTGCCAGCAGCTTCGGAGGGTCGGGGCTGAACACTGAAGCTTTCTTT
cdr3_aa: CASSFGGSGLNTEAFF
cdr3_length: 16
v_call: TRBV7-6
j_call: TRBJ1-1
clone_size: -
d_call: -

cdr3_nt: TGTGCCAGCAGAGTGGGACAGGACCTCTATGGCTACACCTTC
cdr3_aa: CASRVGQDLYGYTF
cdr3_length: 14
v_call: TRBV28
j_call: TRBJ1-2
clone_size: few
d_call: TRBD1

cdr3_nt: TGTGCCACCAGCAGAGCTCCCCCCGGACAGGGGCAAGAGACCCAGTACTTC
cdr3_aa: CATSRAPPGQGQETQYF
cdr3_length: 17
v_call: TRBV15
j_call: TRBJ2-5
clone_size: -
d_call: TRBD1

cdr3_nt: TGCAGCGTTGTCCCAGGGGTGGGATACAATGAGCAGTTCTTC
cdr3_aa: CSVVPGVGYNEQFF
cdr3_length: 14
v_call: TRBV29-1
j_call: TRBJ2-1
clone_size: few
d_call: -

cdr3_nt: TGCAGCGTTGATAAGCCCAATGAGCAGTTCTTC
cdr3_aa: CSVDKPNEQFF
cdr3_length: 11
v_call: TRBV29-1
j_call: TRBJ2-1
clone_size: many
d_call: -

cdr3_nt: TGTGCCAGCAGTGCTCGGGACACCCTTGCCTACGAGCAGTACTTC
cdr3_aa: CASSARDTLAYEQYF
cdr3_length: 15
v_call: TRBV6-6
j_call: TRBJ2-7
clone_size: once
d_call: -

cdr3_nt: TGTGCCAGCGGCCGGGATGCCTACGAGCAGTACTTC
cdr3_aa: CASGRDAYEQYF
cdr3_length: 12
v_call: TRBV9
j_call: TRBJ2-7
clone_size: -
d_call: -

cdr3_nt: TGTGCCAGCAGCTCCGGACTAGCGGGAGTCTACGAGCAGTACTTC
cdr3_aa: CASSSGLAGVYEQYF
cdr3_length: 15
v_call: TRBV5-6
j_call: TRBJ2-7
clone_size: -
d_call: TRBD2

cdr3_nt: TGTGCCAGCTCCCAAAGACAGGGGAACGACTATGGCTACACCTTC
cdr3_aa: CASSQRQGNDYGYTF
cdr3_length: 15
v_call: TRBV18
j_call: TRBJ1-2
clone_size: few
d_call: TRBD1

cdr3_nt: TGTGCCAGCAGCTTGGGACAGGGGGTTGACTATGGCTACACCTTC
cdr3_aa: CASSLGQGVDYGYTF
cdr3_length: 15
v_call: TRBV7-6
j_call: TRBJ1-2
clone_size: few
d_call: TRBD1

cdr3_nt: TGTGCCAGCAGCTATGGGACGGGGGAGGTGGAGACCCAGTACTTC
cdr3_aa: CASSYGTGEVETQYF
cdr3_length: 15
v_call: TRBV7-2
j_call: TRBJ2-5
clone_size: -
d_call: -

cdr3_nt: TGTGCCAGCAGCCAAGCCAGATCCGGGGAGCTGTTTTTT
cdr3_aa: CASSQARSGELFF
cdr3_length: 13
v_call: TRBV14
j_call: TRBJ2-2
clone_size: -
d_call: -

cdr3_nt: TGTGCCAGCAGGGTTGGGTCGGGGGGCAATCAGCCCCAGCATTTT
cdr3_aa: CASRVGSGGNQPQHF
cdr3_length: 15
v_call: TRBV2
j_call: TRBJ1-5
clone_size: many
d_call: -

cdr3_nt: TGTGCCAGTAGCTGGGACAGGGGAAGGCGGGTCCTGACTTTC
cdr3_aa: CASSWDRGRRVLTF
cdr3_length: 14
v_call: TRBV19
j_call: TRBJ2-6
clone_size: -
d_call: TRBD1

cdr3_nt: TGTGCCAGCAGCTTGGCAGGACAGGGGTCAGGAAAGACCCAGTACTTC
cdr3_aa: CASSLAGQGSGKTQYF
cdr3_length: 16
v_call: TRBV5-4
j_call: TRBJ2-5
clone_size: -
d_call: TRBD1

cdr3_nt: TGTGCCATCAGCCCGGGACTAGCGGGAGAATTGGGAAACATTCAGTACTTC
cdr3_aa: CAISPGLAGELGNIQYF
cdr3_length: 17
v_call: TRBV10-3
j_call: TRBJ2-4
clone_size: few
d_call: TRBD2

cdr3_nt: TGTGCCAGCAGCCCCCTCACCCCGGGAGGGGACGAGACCCAGTACTTC
cdr3_aa: CASSPLTPGGDETQYF
cdr3_length: 16
v_call: TRBV9
j_call: TRBJ2-5
clone_size: many
d_call: TRBD2

cdr3_nt: TGCAGCGCCCTGGGACAGGCCGATCAGCCCCAGCATTTT
cdr3_aa: CSALGQADQPQHF
cdr3_length: 13
v_call: TRBV29-1
j_call: TRBJ1-5
clone_size: many
d_call: TRBD1

cdr3_nt: TGTGCCTGGAGTGTCACCCTGGGACAGGGGATAAACTTC
cdr3_aa: CAWSVTLGQGINF
cdr3_length: 13
v_call: TRBV30
j_call: TRBJ2-5
clone_size: once
d_call: TRBD1

cdr3_nt: TGTGCCAGCAGCGCAGGGGCTTCTGGGGCCAACGTCCTGACTTTC
cdr3_aa: CASSAGASGANVLTF
cdr3_length: 15
v_call: TRBV28
j_call: TRBJ2-6
clone_size: few
d_call: -